The 30 T cell receptor beta chains reported below all come from one sample, sequenced in a study of cytomegalovirus exposure and HLA in healthy donors. This PCR relied on a set of 60 Vbeta primers and 13 Jbeta primers. Sequencing used immunoSEQ multiplex PCR; TCRdb keeps in-frame clones, though not all of them. The table has about 88,000 clones, 55% to 85% seen once. Sequenced material: PBMCs. These receptors all come from a young woman in good health and CMV-seropositive.

J is TRBJ1-1 and V is TRBV7-9; D not certain. Trimming shortened V by 10 bases and J by 1 base, and 13 bases separated the two germline ends. The CDR3 runs to 13 residues. The germline CDR1 and CDR2 sequences are SEHNR and FQNEAQ (reference sequence). The CDR3 DNA reads TGTGCCATTCTACCGGTATCGAACACTGAAGCTTTCTTT. This encodes CAILPVSNTEAFF. Full variable domain (outside the CDR3, taken from reference TRBV7-9 and TRBJ1-1): DTGVSQNPRHKITKRGQNVTFRCDPISEHNRLYWYRQTLGQGPEFLTYFQNEAQLEKSRLLSDRFSAERPKGSFSTLEIQRTEQGDSAMYLCAILPVSNTEAFFGQGTRLTVV.

The chain employs TRBV18 and TRBJ1-6; TRBD1 might be the D (6 bases). Germline loops: CDR1 KGHSH, CDR2 LQKENI. With 1 base removed from V and 7 bases from J, the gap between germline ends came to 14 bases. This CDR3 region has 16 residues. The CDR3 sequence is CASSPRGLDWNSPLHF. The CDR3 DNA is TGTGCCAGCTCACCACGGGGGCTGGATTGGAATTCACCCCTCCACTTT.

This clone was detected once. J is TRBJ2-1 and V is TRBV9; 9 nucleotides align to TRBD2. This CDR3 is 16 amino acids long. J was trimmed by 8 bases and V by 4 bases; bases with no gene match: 13. Per germline, CDR1 SGDLS and CDR2 YYNGEE. CDR3 DNA: TGTGCCAGCAGCTCAGCGGGGGGCGGGGTTGGACATGAGCAGTTCTTC. Translated, it gives CASSSAGGGVGHEQFF.

The V call is TRBV14, the J call TRBJ2-5; D gene unclear. The germline V gene has CDR1 SGHDN and CDR2 FVKESK. V lost 1 base to trimming and J lost 0 bases, with 9 bases between them. This CDR3 spans 15 amino acids. As DNA, the CDR3 is TGTGCCAGCAGCCAAGGGGCCCGGTACCAAGAGACCCAGTACTTC. The encoded protein is CASSQGARYQETQYF.

The chain couples TRBV18 to TRBJ2-7; TRBD1 might be the D (5 bases). This CDR3 is built from 14 residues. Trimming took 3 bases from V and 7 from J, leaving 16 bases between them. Germline V gene data show CDR1 as KGHSH and CDR2 as LQKENI. CDR3 nucleotide sequence: TGTGCCAGCTCACCCGACAGCTCCGTGAGGGAGCAGTACTTC. This sequence encodes CASSPDSSVREQYF.

The chain combines TRBV6-1 with TRBJ2-1; a possible D gene is TRBD2 (5 bases). Germline values: CDR1 MNHNS, CDR2 SASEGT. V lost 6 bases, J lost 7 bases, and 13 bases lay in between. The CDR3 has 13 residues. CDR3 region: CASRSGGRNEQFF. CDR3 sequence (DNA): TGTGCCAGCAGGTCCGGAGGCAGGAATGAGCAGTTCTTC.

The chain has TRBV6-5 and TRBJ2-5, with 9 positions matching TRBD2. This CDR3 contains 16 residues. The V gene's germline CDR1 is MNHEY and CDR2 SVGAGI. The junction had 7 bases not matched to a gene; V was cut back by 0 bases and J by 5 bases. CDR3 region: CASSYSGLAGLETQYF. CDR3 DNA sequence: TGTGCCAGCAGTTACTCGGGGCTAGCGGGGCTGGAGACCCAGTACTTC.

CDR3 in DNA: TGTGCCAACCGACAGGGAAGGACCGGGGAGCTGTTTTTT. Protein: CANRQGRTGELFF. The chain has TRBV2 and TRBJ2-2; 7 bases fit TRBD1. V gave up 10 bases and J gave up 5 bases; unmatched junction bases: 7. The germline CDR1 and CDR2 sequences are SNHLY and FYNNEI. The CDR3 contains 13 residues.

This clone showed up just a few times. The rearrangement links TRBV21-1 to TRBJ2-3; TRBD2 is the table's D call and was not checked against the DNA. TRBV21-1 is deemed a pseudogene. This CDR3 has 16 residues. The CDR3 reads CASPHGEDQSTDTQYF. The CDR3, as DNA: TGTGCCAGCCCCCATGGGGAGGACCAAAGCACAGATACGCAGTATTTT.

This chain uses TRBV15 with TRBJ2-3, with 11 positions matching TRBD2. The trim removed 5 bases at V and 2 bases at J, leaving 6 bases unmatched. Germline V lookup: CDR1 LNHNV, CDR2 YYDKDF (reference sequence). The CDR3 has 16 amino acids. The DNA of the CDR3 is TGTGCCACCAGCCCCCCGGGACTAGCGGCCACAGATACGCAGTATTTT. Its translation: CATSPPGLAATDTQYF. Using reference TRBV15 and TRBJ2-3 for the parts outside the CDR3, the full variable domain is DAMVIQNPRYQVTQFGKPVTLSCSQTLNHNVMYWYQQKSSQAPKLLFHYYDKDFNNEADTPDNFQSRRPNTSFCFLDIRSPGLGDTAMYLCATSPPGLAATDTQYFGPGTRLTVL.

The genes are TRBV5-4 and TRBJ1-1; tentative D call: TRBD1 (6 bases). V gave up 4 bases and J gave up 0 bases, with 13 bases separating them. This CDR3 is built from 15 residues. CDR1 is SGHNT and CDR2 is YYREEE in the germline V gene (reference sequence). The CDR3 nucleotides read TGTGCCAGCAGCAGGGGGGGACACCTGAACACTGAAGCTTTCTTT. Amino acids: CASSRGGHLNTEAFF.

This clone was recorded a few times. The V call is TRBV7-9, the J call TRBJ2-5; 10 bases agree with TRBD2. Trimming took 7 bases from V and 1 from J; bases not matched to a gene: 6. Germline V CDR1 and CDR2: SEHNR, FQNEAQ (reference sequence). The CDR3 totals 15 residues. The CDR3 loop reads CASTSASGGQETQYF. The CDR3 region has the DNA TGTGCCAGCACATCGGCTAGCGGGGGCCAAGAGACCCAGTACTTC. The variable domain in full, with the rest retrieved from reference TRBV7-9 and TRBJ2-5, is DTGVSQNPRHKITKRGQNVTFRCDPISEHNRLYWYRQTLGQGPEFLTYFQNEAQLEKSRLLSDRFSAERPKGSFSTLEIQRTEQGDSAMYLCASTSASGGQETQYFGPGTRLLVL.

The chain joins TRBV7-9 to TRBJ2-1; 10 bases fit TRBD2. The CDR3 has 15 residues. J gave up 2 bases and V 5 bases, and 3 bases lay outside the gene matches. The germline V gene has CDR1 SEHNR and CDR2 FQNEAQ (reference sequence). The CDR3: CASSLLAGAYNEQFF. In DNA form, the CDR3 reads TGTGCCAGCAGCCTTCTAGCGGGGGCCTACAATGAGCAGTTCTTC.

The V gene is TRBV11-1, the J gene TRBJ2-4, with 7 bases lining up with TRBD2. Germline V lookup: CDR1 SGHAT, CDR2 FQDESV (reference sequence). This CDR3 is 16 amino acids long. With V trimmed by 1 base and J by 0 bases, 3 bases remained unmatched. CDR3: CASSLDSGLAKNIQYF. Here the CDR3 DNA reads TGTGCCAGCAGCTTAGATAGCGGGTTAGCCAAAAACATTCAGTACTTC. The full variable domain, its missing parts supplied by reference TRBV11-1 and TRBJ2-4, is EAEVAQSPRYKITEKSQAVAFWCDPISGHATLYWYRQILGQGPELLVQFQDESVVDDSQLPKDRFSAERLKGVDSTLKIQPAELGDSAMYLCASSLDSGLAKNIQYFGAGTRLSVL.

The chain carries TRBV9 and TRBJ2-4; 8 positions agree with TRBD1. With 4 bases clipped from V and 8 bases from J, the junction kept 11 bases outside the gene matches. Germline V gene data show CDR1 as SGDLS and CDR2 as YYNGEE. The CDR3 is made up of 15 amino acids. The CDR3 DNA follows: TGTGCCAGCAGCACAGGGGACAGGCCGGGGGACATTCAGTACTTC. This translates into CASSTGDRPGDIQYF.

CDR3 nucleotide sequence: TGTGCCAGTAGTTTAGCGGGGGGAGGGAGCGAGACCCAGTACTTC. Its protein product is CASSLAGGGSETQYF. The chain employs TRBV19 and TRBJ2-5; 10 positions agree with TRBD2. Germline V lookup: CDR1 LNHDA, CDR2 SQIVND (reference sequence). The CDR3 has 15 amino acids. V shed 5 bases, J shed 5 bases, and the junction held 8 bases outside the gene matches. Variable domain in full (rest from reference TRBV19 and TRBJ2-5): DGGITQSPKYLFRKEGQNVTLSCEQNLNHDAMYWYRQDPGQGLRLIYYSQIVNDFQKGDIAEGYSVSREKKESFPLTVTSAQKNPTAFYLCASSLAGGGSETQYFGPGTRLLVL.

This chain connects TRBV7-2 to TRBJ2-7, with TRBD2 matching 11 bases. The CDR3 runs 15 residues. Trimming took 3 bases from V and 2 from J; bases not matched to a gene: 3. Germline V gives CDR1 SGHTA, CDR2 FQGNSA. The CDR3 here is CASSLTSGVTYEQYF. The CDR3 DNA sequence: TGTGCCAGCAGCTTGACTAGCGGGGTTACCTACGAGCAGTACTTC.

V usage is TRBV28 and J usage is TRBJ2-7; TRBD2 aligns across 13 bases. CDR3 length: 13 amino acids. Germline V gives CDR1 MDHEN, CDR2 SYDVKM. The CDR3 loop is CVVVGLAGVKQYF. The CDR3 DNA reads as TGTGTTGTCGTCGGACTAGCGGGAGTGAAGCAGTACTTC. Supplemented by reference TRBV28 and TRBJ2-7, the full variable domain reads DVKVTQSSRYLVKRTGEKVFLECVQDMDHENMFWYRQDPGLGLRLIYFSYDVKMKEKGDIPEGYSVSREKKERFSLILESASTNQTSMYLCVVVGLAGVKQYFGPGTRLTVT.

This clone was counted between two and nine times. The chain recombines TRBV29-1 with TRBJ2-3, with D unclear. With 4 bases removed from V and 0 bases from J, the gap between germline ends came to 2 bases. CDR1 and CDR2 (germline): SQVTM, ANQGSEA. The CDR3 runs to 11 residues. The CDR3 here is CSVASTDTQYF. The CDR3 coding sequence is TGCAGCGTTGCTAGCACAGATACGCAGTATTTT.

The rearrangement joins TRBV28 to TRBJ2-1, with D perhaps matching TRBD2 (5 bases). The V end lost 8 bases, the J end lost 3 bases, and 14 bases lay between the germline ends. The CDR3 is 14 residues long. Germline CDR1 and CDR2: MDHEN and SYDVKM. The CDR3 DNA sequence: TGTGCCAGCCGAGGGCTTTCCCTCTACAATGAGCAGTTCTTC. Protein sequence: CASRGLSLYNEQFF.

The count of this clone is one. The rearrangement joins TRBV11-2 to TRBJ2-3, with 9 bases aligning to TRBD2. Germline assignment: CDR1 SGHAT and CDR2 FQNNGV. J lost 2 bases, V lost 3 bases, and 6 bases had no gene match. The CDR3 has 16 amino acids. This CDR3 reads CASSFRSGGSTDTQYF. The CDR3 DNA sequence: TGTGCCAGCAGCTTTCGAAGCGGGGGGTCCACAGATACGCAGTATTTT.

This clone was seen a single time. The chain joins TRBV7-8 to TRBJ2-1, with a tentative D call TRBD2 (6 bases). The CDR3 spans 15 residues. V lost 1 base and J lost 2, with 9 bases in between. Germline V gives CDR1 SGHVS, CDR2 FQNEAQ. The CDR3 sequence is CASSLVGGAYNEQFF. CDR3 coding DNA: TGTGCCAGCAGCTTAGTCGGGGGAGCCTACAATGAGCAGTTCTTC.

This clone was detected once. DNA of the CDR3: TGTGCCAGCAGCTTTCCCCGACAGGGGCAGGGGTCACCCCTCCACTTT. Protein: CASSFPRQGQGSPLHF. The genes are TRBV5-6 and TRBJ1-6, with 8 nucleotides matching TRBD1. This CDR3 is 16 amino acids long. J was trimmed by 10 bases and V by 2 bases; bases with no gene match: 11. Germline V gene lookup returns CDR1 SGHDT and CDR2 YYEEEE.

The CDR3 is CASSEGGGQPQHF. CDR3 bases: TGTGCCAGCAGTGAAGGGGGCGGTCAGCCCCAGCATTTT. The chain recombines TRBV7-9 with TRBJ1-5; 7 bases map to TRBD1. Germline V gene data show CDR1 as SEHNR and CDR2 as FQNEAQ (reference sequence). CDR3 length equals 13 residues. J was trimmed by 6 bases and V by 6 bases; bases with no gene match: 5.

CDR3 sequence: CASSYKIGQGELYGYTF. DNA of the CDR3: TGTGCCAGCAGCTATAAAATCGGACAGGGAGAATTGTATGGCTACACCTTC. J is TRBJ1-2 and V is TRBV7-9, with TRBD1 matching over 8 bases. Unmatched junction bases numbered 15, after V lost 4 bases and J lost 5 bases. There are 17 residues in the CDR3. Germline loops: CDR1 SEHNR, CDR2 FQNEAQ (reference sequence).

The chain recombines TRBV19 with TRBJ2-7; the D gene is possibly TRBD1 (5 bases). In germline, CDR1 is LNHDA, CDR2 SQIVND (reference sequence). CDR3 length equals 14 residues. Deletions cut 4 bases from V and 1 base from J, with 11 bases between. The CDR3 is CASSTTANSYEQYF. The CDR3 nucleotides are TGTGCCAGTAGTACGACAGCGAATTCCTACGAGCAGTACTTC. The variable domain in full, completed from reference TRBV19 and TRBJ2-7, reads DGGITQSPKYLFRKEGQNVTLSCEQNLNHDAMYWYRQDPGQGLRLIYYSQIVNDFQKGDIAEGYSVSREKKESFPLTVTSAQKNPTAFYLCASSTTANSYEQYFGPGTRLTVT.

The chain combines TRBV4-1 with TRBJ1-5; possibly TRBD1 for D (6 bases). Germline V lookup: CDR1 MGHRA, CDR2 YSYEKL. Trimming stripped 0 bases from V and 4 bases from J, with 25 bases between. This CDR3 region has 20 residues. The CDR3 loop reads CASSQDQVDSPWALNQPQHF. CDR3 in DNA: TGCGCCAGCAGCCAAGATCAAGTGGACAGTCCTTGGGCGTTAAATCAGCCCCAGCATTTT.

With regard to this clone: Lacking the conserved final phenylalanine or tryptophan, this CDR3 likely reflects a read error. The chain joins TRBV6-4 to TRBJ1-2; D not certain. Germline V gene data show CDR1 as MRHNA and CDR2 as SNTAGT. This CDR3 contains 13 residues. Between the trimmed V and J ends, which lost 3 bases and 3 bases, there was a span of 8 bases. This CDR3 is CASSEPEDYGYTL. CDR3 DNA sequence: TGTGCCAGCAGTGAACCAGAAGACTATGGCTACACCCTC.

DNA for the CDR3: TGTGCCTGGTGCCGGGCCCTTGGAGGTTCACCCCTCCACTTT. This encodes CAWCRALGGSPLHF. This chain connects TRBV30 to TRBJ1-6; D not certain. Germline CDR1 reads GTSNPN; CDR2 reads SVGIG (reference sequence). The length of the CDR3 is 14 residues. V lost 5 bases and J 9 bases, leaving 17 bases between the germline ends.

This chain connects TRBV9 to TRBJ2-7, with 10 positions matching TRBD2. Germline V gene lookup returns CDR1 SGDLS and CDR2 YYNGEE. This CDR3 region has 15 residues. The trim removed 4 bases at V and 6 bases at J, leaving 10 bases unmatched. CDR3 coding DNA: TGTGCCAGCAGCCCAAAGTCAGCTAGCGGGAGCGAGCAGTACTTC. Protein: CASSPKSASGSEQYF. Together with reference TRBV9 and TRBJ2-7, the CDR3 gives the full variable domain: DSGVTQTPKHLITATGQRVTLRCSPRSGDLSVYWYQQSLDQGLQFLIQYYNGEERAKGNILERFSAQQFPDLHSELNLSSLELGDSALYFCASSPKSASGSEQYFGPGTRLTVT.